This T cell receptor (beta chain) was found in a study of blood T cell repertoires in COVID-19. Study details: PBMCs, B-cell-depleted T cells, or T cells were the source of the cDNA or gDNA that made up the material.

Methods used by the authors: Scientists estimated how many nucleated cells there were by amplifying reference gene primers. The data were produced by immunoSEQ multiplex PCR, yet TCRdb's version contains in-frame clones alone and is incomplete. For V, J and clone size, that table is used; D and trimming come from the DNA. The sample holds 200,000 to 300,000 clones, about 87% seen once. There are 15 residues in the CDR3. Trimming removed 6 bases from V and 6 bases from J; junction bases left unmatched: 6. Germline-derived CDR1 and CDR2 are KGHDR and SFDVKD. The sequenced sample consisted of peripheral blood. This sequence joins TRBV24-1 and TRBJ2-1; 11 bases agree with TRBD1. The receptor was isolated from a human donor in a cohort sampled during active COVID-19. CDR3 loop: CATSLPGTGGNEQFF. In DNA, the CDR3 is TGTGCCACCAGTCTTCCCGGGACAGGGGGCAATGAGCAGTTCTTC.